This TCR beta chain was captured in a study of tumor and adjacent non-tumor tissue in lung cancer. Study information: Stage I to III disease affected over nine men and roughly five women aged roughly 30 to 76.

The library came from three nested PCR rounds adapted from ARM-PCR protocols. TCRdb reprocessed the multiplex PCR reads with MiXCR, giving one entry per CDR3 protein. The data hold tens of thousands of distinct CDR3 sequences, with over 60% observed a single time. The template was RNA from unsorted bulk tissue. The normal lung tissue was taken more than 3 cm from the tumor edge. This CDR3 spans 16 amino acids. The V gene's germline CDR1 is MNHEY and CDR2 SVGEGT. V was pared by 5 bases and J by 7 bases, with 21 bases between. The receptor's source is a man aged 65 to 79 with non-small cell lung cancer. The specimen was distant non-tumor lung tissue. The chain links TRBV6-2 or TRBV6-3 to TRBJ2-1, with D unresolved. CDR3 sequence: CASSTKIGNSLNEQFF. CDR3 nucleotide sequence: TGTGCCAGCAGTACAAAAATTGGGAATTCGTTGAATGAGCAGTTCTTC.